What follows are 23 T cell receptor beta chains derived from one specimen sequenced in a study of post-analysis software for immune sequencing data. General study results and limits: Patients showed TRBV5-6, TRBV5-1 and TRBV20-1 among several TRBV segments more frequent than in controls.

Their target antigens are unknown. Sequencing libraries made from TCR beta cDNA carried unique molecular identifiers. TCRdb used MiXCR to reprocess the PCR reads, holding one entry per CDR3 protein. Of over 700,000 distinct CDR3 sequences in the sample, roughly 27% were seen once. Sequenced sample: blood. The receptors were gathered from a girl aged 10 to 17 with multiple sclerosis.

This clonotype was detected ten times or more. This chain uses TRBV6-5 with TRBJ2-1, with a weak D call TRBD2 (5 bases). Germline assignment: CDR1 MNHEY and CDR2 SVGAGI. The CDR3 totals 16 residues. V lost 5 bases and J 4 bases, leaving 18 bases between the germline ends. The CDR3 sequence is CASSQIASFGYNEQFF. CDR3 DNA sequence: TGTGCCAGCAGTCAAATAGCGTCTTTCGGGTACAATGAGCAGTTCTTC.

The chain has TRBV4-2 and TRBJ1-6; D not certain. Trimming cost V 0 bases and J 0 bases, with 6 bases left between them. The germline V gene encodes CDR1 LGHNA and CDR2 YNFKEQ. The CDR3 runs to 16 residues. CDR3 sequence: CASSQDQSSYNSPLHF. The DNA of the CDR3 is TGTGCCAGCAGCCAAGATCAGAGCTCCTATAATTCACCCCTCCACTTT.

Notes on this clonotype: This clone may be a read error of a much larger clone one base away. The rearrangement links TRBV7-9 to TRBJ2-7; D gene ambiguous. The V gene lost 3 bases and the J gene lost 2 bases, with 8 bases spanning the gap. Germline V gene data show CDR1 as SEHNR and CDR2 as FQNEAQ (reference sequence). The CDR3 runs 13 residues. For the CDR3, the DNA is TGTGCCAGCAGCTTCGGGCCGGCCTACGAGCAGTACTTC. Translation gives CASSFGPAYEQYF.

The gene calls are TRBV29-1 and TRBJ2-3; D might be TRBD2 (6 bases). Trimming left V 6 bases short and J 2 bases short, with 15 bases between. From germline, CDR1 is SQVTM and CDR2 ANQGSEA. This CDR3 has 14 amino acids. The CDR3 spells CSVSPGLNTDTQYF. In DNA, the CDR3 is TGCAGCGTCTCTCCGGGACTTAACACAGATACGCAGTATTTT.

The chain is built from TRBV5-1 and TRBJ1-4, with TRBD1 matching 8 bases. Germline V gene lookup returns CDR1 SGHRS and CDR2 YFSETQ. There are 14 residues in the CDR3. V trimming: 4 bases; J trimming: 10 bases; junction bases outside the gene matches: 9. Here the CDR3 reads CASSDGQGMVKLFF. The CDR3 region has the DNA TGCGCCAGCAGCGACGGACAGGGAATGGTAAAACTGTTTTTT.

The genes are TRBV5-1 and TRBJ2-5; the match to TRBD2 covers 14 bases. Germline V gives CDR1 SGHRS, CDR2 YFSETQ. The CDR3 is 16 amino acids. V lost 4 bases, J lost 1 base, and 3 bases stayed unmatched. The CDR3 DNA reads as TGCGCCAGCAGCGTGGGACTAGCGGGGGCCCAAGAGACCCAGTACTTC. Translating gives CASSVGLAGAQETQYF.

DNA for the CDR3: TGCGCCAGCCCGCCGGGACACAACCCGGGGGAGACCCAGTACTTC. Amino acids: CASPPGHNPGETQYF. V usage is TRBV4-1 and J usage is TRBJ2-5; TRBD1 might be the D (6 bases). The V gene lost 8 bases and the J gene lost 5 bases, with 21 bases spanning the gap. Germline CDR1 and CDR2: MGHRA and YSYEKL. The CDR3 contains 15 residues.

This chain joins TRBV9 and TRBJ2-1, with 8 nucleotides matching TRBD2. This CDR3 has 16 amino acids. The germline V gene has CDR1 SGDLS and CDR2 YYNGEE. J gave up 8 bases and V 0 bases, and 10 bases lay outside the gene matches. The CDR3 protein is CASSVDPGGPRDEQFF. CDR3 DNA sequence: TGTGCCAGCAGCGTAGACCCGGGAGGGCCGAGAGATGAGCAGTTCTTC.

The chain couples TRBV11-3 to TRBJ2-1; TRBD2 matches 12 bases. V shed 1 base, J shed 13 bases, and the junction held 11 bases outside the gene matches. Germline CDR1 SGHNT, CDR2 YENEEA. CDR3 length equals 16 residues. CDR3 DNA sequence: TGTGCCAGCAGCTTAGGACTAGCGGGAGAACAAGAGACCCAGTTCTTC. Amino acids: CASSLGLAGEQETQFF.

This chain joins TRBV11-2 and TRBJ2-7; D is possibly TRBD1 (6 bases). The CDR3 sequence is 17 residues long. V was shortened by 5 bases and J by 0 bases, with 20 bases between the two germline ends. The germline V gene has CDR1 SGHAT and CDR2 FQNNGV. The DNA for the CDR3 is TGTGCCAGCAGCCGCTCCGGGACATCTTACTCCTCCTACGAGCAGTACTTC. Amino acid sequence: CASSRSGTSYSSYEQYF.

This chain uses TRBV20-1 with TRBJ2-7; 11 positions match TRBD1. Germline V gene data show CDR1 as DFQATT and CDR2 as SNEGSKA (reference sequence). J gave up 0 bases and V 4 bases, and 5 bases lay outside the gene matches. CDR3 length: 15 amino acids. The CDR3, as DNA: TGCAGTGCTACCTCGGGACAGGGGGTCTCCTACGAGCAGTACTTC. Protein: CSATSGQGVSYEQYF.

J is TRBJ2-1 and V is TRBV4-2, with D tentatively TRBD2 (5 bases). This CDR3 spans 16 amino acids. V gave up 0 bases and J gave up 3 bases, with 12 bases separating them. Looked up from germline, CDR1 is LGHNA and CDR2 is YNFKEQ. The CDR3 sequence is CASSQDWLALYNEQFF. The CDR3 DNA reads as TGTGCCAGCAGCCAAGATTGGCTAGCTCTCTACAATGAGCAGTTCTTC.

This clonotype was counted between two and nine times. The rearrangement uses TRBV25-1 and TRBJ1-4, with D unresolved. The CDR3 extends over 13 amino acids. Trimming cost V 1 base and J 10 bases, with 10 bases left between them. Germline CDR1 and CDR2: MGHDK and SYGVNS. The CDR3 region is CASSEFGGVKLFF. The DNA for the CDR3 is TGTGCCAGCAGTGAATTCGGCGGTGTAAAACTGTTTTTT.

The rearrangement links TRBV12-3 or TRBV12-4 to TRBJ1-1; TRBD1 aligns across 9 bases. With V trimmed by 5 bases and J by 4 bases, 2 bases remained unmatched. The CDR3 spans 13 residues. CDR3 nucleotide sequence: TGTGCCAGCAGTACGGACAGGGGCACTGAAGCTTTCTTT. This translates into CASSTDRGTEAFF.

This clonotype showed up many times. The chain employs TRBV4-3 and TRBJ2-1; 8 positions agree with TRBD1. The germline V gene encodes CDR1 LGHNA and CDR2 YSLEER. The J segment lost 6 bases and the V segment lost 0 bases, leaving 4 bases of the junction unmatched. The CDR3 length is 15 residues. CDR3 sequence (DNA): TGCGCCAGCAGCCAAGATAGCAGGGGGCGCAATGAGCAGTTCTTC. Its protein is CASSQDSRGRNEQFF.

This clonotype was recorded at least ten times. This chain connects TRBV29-1 to TRBJ2-3, with D unresolved. Trimming took 0 bases from V and 3 from J, leaving 10 bases between them. Germline assignment: CDR1 SQVTM and CDR2 ANQGSEA. The CDR3 is 14 amino acids. DNA for the CDR3: TGCAGCGTTGAAGATAGAAAGTTTACAGATACGCAGTATTTT. The encoded protein is CSVEDRKFTDTQYF.

V and J are TRBV6-6 and TRBJ2-5, with D perhaps TRBD2 (6 bases). The V gene's germline CDR1 is MNHNY and CDR2 SVGAGI (reference sequence). This CDR3 has 15 residues. V lost 6 bases, J lost 13 bases, and 27 bases lay in between. The CDR3 nucleotides are TGTGCCAGCAGCCGGGAGCGGCTGGACGCGGGCGAGCGGTACTTC. Its translation: CASSRERLDAGERYF.

With regard to this clonotype: A read error may account for a junction end that differs from germline. DNA of the CDR3: TGCGCCAGCAGCTTCAGCGGCAGTTCCTACGAGCGGTACTTC. The encoded protein is CASSFSGSSYERYF. The rearrangement joins TRBV5-1 to TRBJ2-7; TRBD2 might be the D (5 bases). CDR3 length: 14 residues. Germline loops: CDR1 SGHRS, CDR2 YFSETQ.

The chain has TRBV28 and TRBJ2-5; no reliable D call. The CDR3 covers 15 residues. Germline lookup yields CDR1 MDHEN and CDR2 SYDVKM. Trimming cost V 4 bases and J 0 bases, with 12 bases left between them. Here the CDR3 DNA reads TGTGCCAGCAGTTCACGAAGACGGGACCAAGAGACCCAGTACTTC. Translating it yields CASSSRRRDQETQYF.

This sequence joins TRBV28 and TRBJ1-2, with unresolved D. Trimming removed 1 base from V and 8 bases from J, with 5 bases in between. The CDR3 totals 11 residues. The germline gives CDR1 MDHEN, CDR2 SYDVKM. The CDR3 region has the DNA TGTGCCAGCAGTTTATACGGGGGCTACACCTTC. This gives the protein CASSLYGGYTF.

V and J are TRBV6-5 and TRBJ2-5; the D call may be TRBD1 or TRBD2 (6 bases each). The CDR3 has 14 residues. Trimming took 5 bases from V and 5 from J, leaving 15 bases between them. Germline loops: CDR1 MNHEY, CDR2 SVGAGI. CDR3 in DNA: TGTGCCAGCAGTGCCCTTGGGGGGCTGGAGACCCAGTACTTC. It translates to CASSALGGLETQYF.

The chain carries TRBV7-6 and TRBJ2-5, with 7 bases that match TRBD1. This CDR3 has 13 residues. Trimming removed 3 bases from V and 4 bases from J; junction bases left unmatched: 2. CDR1 is SGHVS, CDR2 FNYEAQ, per germline. The DNA for the CDR3 is TGTGCCAGCAGCTTTACAGGGGTAGAGACCCAGTACTTC. Encoded protein: CASSFTGVETQYF. The variable domain in full, with the rest retrieved from reference TRBV7-6 and TRBJ2-5, is GAGVSQSPRYKVTKRGQDVALRCDPISGHVSLYWYRQALGQGPEFLTYFNYEAQQDKSGLPNDRFSAERPEGSISTLTIQRTEQRDSAMYRCASSFTGVETQYFGPGTRLLVL.

CDR3 loop: CASSHPGTGDGYTF. CDR3 DNA: TGCGCCAGCAGCCACCCCGGGACAGGTGATGGCTACACCTTC. V and J are TRBV4-1 and TRBJ1-2; 8 bases map to TRBD1. The trim removed 3 bases at V and 6 bases at J, leaving 6 bases unmatched. The CDR3 length is 14 residues. In germline, CDR1 is MGHRA, CDR2 YSYEKL.